The sequence of this T cell receptor (beta chain) was determined in a study of blood T cell repertoires in COVID-19 (TCRdb year 2020). A note on the overall study: The collaborator samples originated in the United States, Italy and Spain and spanned the acute and convalescent phases of COVID-19. The material from the prospective study consisted of cDNA or gDNA derived from T cells, B-cell-depleted T cells, or PBMCs. The dataset comprised deeply sampled blood TCRbeta repertoires from subjects exposed to, actively infected with, or recovered from COVID-19. The repertoires were made available in a free public database intended to serve as a resource for research on the immune response to SARS-CoV-2. Samples were obtained from the ongoing ImmuneRACE study (first 160 participants) and from over 1,000 subjects provided by 6 global collaborators. Nearly every sample came with metadata listing a de-identified subject ID, COVID-19 status, age in years and sex. Where available, HLA class I and class II types were taken from metadata supplied by the sample provider and were not determined by assay-based typing.

On the study overall, not on this receptor specifically: Clinical and demographic metadata were provided uncurated, with the amount varying by source and participant.

Samples from volunteer blood donors who had recovered from COVID-19 were contributed by a second Seattle source. Whole blood was collected in K2EDTA tubes by collaborating institutions according to the institutions' own protocols. For TCRbeta analysis, collaborator samples were shipped as frozen whole blood, as isolated PBMCs, or as DNA extracted from either sample type. TCRbeta CDR3 regions were amplified from genomic DNA by means of the immunoSEQ Assay, a bias-controlled multiplex PCR. As for the original processing: The number of nucleated cells in each sample was estimated from the amplification of reference gene primers within the assay. To quantify the absolute abundance of each unique TCRbeta CDR3 rearrangement, sequence reads were collapsed and filtered. Productive Simpson clonality was computed per sample as the square root of Simpson's diversity index over productive rearrangements. Held by TCRdb, this immuneACCESS table contains in-frame sequences only and omits some clones. Under half of the omission traces to an unresolved V gene where checked; the cause of the rest is unknown. V, J and clone size reflect that table, while D and trimming were determined from the DNA. This sample has 200,000 or so clones in its table, and 70% to 90% of those were observed once. The top ten clones comprise around 3% of the sample.

Regarding this clone: It lacks a known antigen. Base-call qualities are not available, and no considerably larger clone is one nucleotide away.

The sequence derives from a man aged 50 to 60 who had recovered from COVID-19. Sequencing was carried out using peripheral blood.

The nucleotide sequence is given as TGTGCCAGCAGTACCAGACAGGGAAGCGCCTATAATTCACCCCTCCACTTT. It translates as CASSTRQGSAYNSPLHF. Recombination joined TRBV27 with TRBJ1-6; TRBD1 fits 7 bases in the junction. At the junction V is shortened by 5 bases and J by 2 bases; bases outside the gene matches: 9. From its cysteine to its phenylalanine, the CDR3 spans 17 amino acids. Just the 51-base CDR3 DNA is kept, in frame starting at base 1. From a lookup of the germline V gene (reference sequence), CDR1 and CDR2 are MNHEY and SMNVEV.